This TCR beta chain was sequenced during a study of cytomegalovirus exposure and HLA in healthy donors. This clone has a single count. Antigen unknown. In germline, CDR1 is MDHEN, CDR2 SYDVKM. This CDR3 comprises 17 residues. V lost 2 bases to trimming and J lost 3 bases, with 19 bases between them. Regarding the study as a whole: Later work associated more than 15,000 TCR beta sequences with HLA alleles at 0.05 false discovery rate. Using the classifier, cytomegalovirus status was reportedly diagnosed with high specificity and sensitivity. The CMV antigen specificity of a few CMV-associated chains was confirmed through in vitro analysis.

Primers: 60 Vbeta forward and 13 Jbeta reverse. Only in-frame clones appear in the TCRdb table, and some are missing; sequencing was by immunoSEQ multiplex PCR. The sample has approximately 150,000 clones; 70% to 80% are singletons. The sequence was obtained from a woman in her forties or fifties in good health and CMV-seronegative. The source material was PBMCs. The chain uses TRBV28 and TRBJ1-1; maybe TRBD1 (5 bases). In nucleotides, the CDR3 is TGTGCCAGCAGTTTACGGCAGGCCCCGTGGGGGGACACTGAAGCTTTCTTT. It translates to CASSLRQAPWGDTEAFF. Drawing the rest from reference TRBV28 and TRBJ1-1, the complete variable domain is DVKVTQSSRYLVKRTGEKVFLECVQDMDHENMFWYRQDPGLGLRLIYFSYDVKMKEKGDIPEGYSVSREKKERFSLILESASTNQTSMYLCASSLRQAPWGDTEAFFGQGTRLTVV.